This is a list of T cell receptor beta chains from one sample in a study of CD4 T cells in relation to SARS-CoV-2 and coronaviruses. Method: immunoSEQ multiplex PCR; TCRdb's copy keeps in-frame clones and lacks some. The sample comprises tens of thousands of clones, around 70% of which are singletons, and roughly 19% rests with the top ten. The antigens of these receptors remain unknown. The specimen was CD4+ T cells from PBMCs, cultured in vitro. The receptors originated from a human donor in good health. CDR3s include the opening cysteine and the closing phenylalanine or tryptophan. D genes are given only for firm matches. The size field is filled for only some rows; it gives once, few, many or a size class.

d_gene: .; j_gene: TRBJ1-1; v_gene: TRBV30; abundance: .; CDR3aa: CAWRGGRDTEAFF; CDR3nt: TGTGCCTGGAGGGGGGGTAGGGACACTGAAGCTTTCTTT
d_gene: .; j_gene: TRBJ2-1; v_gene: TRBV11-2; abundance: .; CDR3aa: CASSFSYHQDEQFF; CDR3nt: TGTGCCAGCAGCTTCTCCTACCATCAGGATGAGCAGTTCTTC
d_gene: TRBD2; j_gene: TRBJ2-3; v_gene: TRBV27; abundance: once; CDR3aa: CASSTILGLAGVTETQYF; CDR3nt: TGTGCCAGCAGTACCATCCTGGGACTAGCGGGTGTAACAGAAACGCAGTATTTT
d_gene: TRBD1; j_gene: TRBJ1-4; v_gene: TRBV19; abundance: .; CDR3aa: CASSIVGTGREKLFF; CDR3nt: TGTGCCAGTAGTATAGTTGGGACAGGGCGAGAAAAACTGTTTTTT
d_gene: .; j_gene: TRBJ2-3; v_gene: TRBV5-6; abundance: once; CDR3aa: CASSPSDNSVTDTQYF; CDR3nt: TGTGCCAGCAGCCCGTCGGATAATTCAGTGACAGATACGCAGTATTTT
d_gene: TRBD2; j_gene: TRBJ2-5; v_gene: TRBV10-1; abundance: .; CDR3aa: CASSESTGGSQTQYF; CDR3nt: TGCGCCAGCAGTGAGTCGACCGGGGGGTCGCAGACCCAGTACTTC
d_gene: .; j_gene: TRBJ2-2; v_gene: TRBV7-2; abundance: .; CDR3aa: CASSSKRQSTGELFF; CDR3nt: TGTGCCAGCAGTTCTAAACGACAGAGCACCGGGGAGCTGTTTTTT
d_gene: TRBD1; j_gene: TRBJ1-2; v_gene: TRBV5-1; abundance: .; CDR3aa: CASSFTGQGNYGYTF; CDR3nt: TGCGCCAGCAGCTTTACGGGACAGGGGAACTATGGCTACACCTTC
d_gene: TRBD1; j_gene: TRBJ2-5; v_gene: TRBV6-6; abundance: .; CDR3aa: CASSSPTGTGVETQYF; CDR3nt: TGTGCCAGCAGCTCACCAACCGGGACAGGGGTAGAGACCCAGTACTTC
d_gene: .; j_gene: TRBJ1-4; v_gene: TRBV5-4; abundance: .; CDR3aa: CASSGGGKLFF; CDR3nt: TGTGCCAGCAGCGGGGGAGGAAAACTGTTTTTT
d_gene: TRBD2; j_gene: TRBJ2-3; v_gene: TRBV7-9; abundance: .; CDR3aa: CASSAGLAGRKQYF; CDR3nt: TGTGCCAGCAGCGCGGGACTAGCGGGGAGAAAGCAGTATTTT
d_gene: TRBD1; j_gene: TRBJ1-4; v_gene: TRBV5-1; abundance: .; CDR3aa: CASSRAGTGGEKLFF; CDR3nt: TGCGCCAGCAGCCGGGCTGGGACAGGGGGTGAAAAACTGTTTTTT
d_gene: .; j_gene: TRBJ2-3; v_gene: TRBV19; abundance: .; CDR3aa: CASSPRTLDTQYF; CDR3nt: TGTGCCAGTAGTCCCCGTACACTAGATACGCAGTATTTT
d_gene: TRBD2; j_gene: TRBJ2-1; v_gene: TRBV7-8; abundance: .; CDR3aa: CASSLRGRYNEQFF; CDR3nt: TGTGCCAGCAGCTTGCGGGGGAGGTACAATGAGCAGTTCTTC
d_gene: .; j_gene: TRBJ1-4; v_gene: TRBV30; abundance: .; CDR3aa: CAWMGYSNEKLFF; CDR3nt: TGTGCCTGGATGGGGTACTCTAATGAAAAACTGTTTTTT
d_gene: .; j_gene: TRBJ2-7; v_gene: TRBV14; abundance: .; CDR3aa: CASSHFRDTVNEQYF; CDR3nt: TGTGCCAGCAGCCATTTCCGGGACACCGTGAACGAGCAGTACTTC
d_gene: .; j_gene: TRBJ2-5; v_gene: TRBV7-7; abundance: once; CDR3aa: CASSNSGQETQYF; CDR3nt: TGTGCTAGCAGCAATAGCGGCCAAGAGACCCAGTACTTC
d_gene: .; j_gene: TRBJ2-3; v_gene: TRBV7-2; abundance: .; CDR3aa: CASSSLGGMVTDTQYF; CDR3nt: TGTGCCAGCAGCTCCCTAGGGGGGATGGTCACAGATACGCAGTATTTT
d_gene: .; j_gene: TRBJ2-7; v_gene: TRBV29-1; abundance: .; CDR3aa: CSVVASGYEQYF; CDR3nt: TGCAGCGTTGTAGCCTCGGGCTACGAGCAGTACTTC
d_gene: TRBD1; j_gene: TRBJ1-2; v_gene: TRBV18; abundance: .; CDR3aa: CASSPRKKTGDYGYTF; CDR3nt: TGTGCCAGCTCGCCCCGTAAAAAGACAGGGGACTATGGCTACACCTTC
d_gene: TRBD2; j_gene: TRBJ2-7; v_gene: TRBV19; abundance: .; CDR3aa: CASSGREGDNEQYF; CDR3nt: TGTGCCAGTAGTGGGCGGGAGGGCGATAATGAGCAGTACTTC
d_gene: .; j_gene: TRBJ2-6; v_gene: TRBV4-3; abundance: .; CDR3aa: CASSQDSGANVLTF; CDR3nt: TGCGCCAGCAGCCAAGACTCTGGGGCCAACGTCCTGACTTTC
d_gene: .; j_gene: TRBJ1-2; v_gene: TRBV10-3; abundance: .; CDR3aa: CATAASVMGGYTF; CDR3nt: TGTGCCACCGCGGCCTCCGTCATGGGTGGCTACACCTTC
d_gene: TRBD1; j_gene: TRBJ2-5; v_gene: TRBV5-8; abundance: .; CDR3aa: CASSPGQGTEETQYF; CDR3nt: TGTGCCAGTTCTCCGGGACAGGGGACGGAAGAGACCCAGTACTTC
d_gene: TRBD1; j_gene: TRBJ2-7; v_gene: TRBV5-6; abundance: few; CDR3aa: CASSLGDRASYEQYF; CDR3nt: TGTGCCAGCAGCTTGGGGGACAGGGCGTCCTACGAGCAGTACTTC
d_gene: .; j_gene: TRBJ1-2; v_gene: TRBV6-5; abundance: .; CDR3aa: CASSYSRDGLYGYTF; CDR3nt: TGTGCCAGCAGTTACTCGCGGGACGGCCTCTATGGCTACACCTTC
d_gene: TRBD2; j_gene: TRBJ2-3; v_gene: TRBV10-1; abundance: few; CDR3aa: CASSEGLGFTDTQYF; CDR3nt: TGCGCCAGCAGTGAGGGACTAGGCTTCACAGATACGCAGTATTTT
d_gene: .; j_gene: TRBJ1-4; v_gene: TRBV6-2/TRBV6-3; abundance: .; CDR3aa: CASSYSPSGTVEKLFF; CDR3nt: TGTGCCAGCAGTTACTCACCCAGCGGGACGGTCGAGAAACTGTTTTTT
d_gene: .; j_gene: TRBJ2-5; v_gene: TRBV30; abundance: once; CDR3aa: CAWSEGPQETQYF; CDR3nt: TGTGCCTGGAGTGAGGGACCCCAAGAGACCCAGTACTTC
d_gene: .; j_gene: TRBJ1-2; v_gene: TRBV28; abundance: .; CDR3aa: CASSYSGGRRYGYTF; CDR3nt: TGTGCCAGCAGTTATAGTGGCGGACGAAGATATGGCTACACCTTC
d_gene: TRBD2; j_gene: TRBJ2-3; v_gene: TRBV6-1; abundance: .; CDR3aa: CASSELAGFTDTQYF; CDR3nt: TGTGCCAGCAGTGAACTAGCGGGGTTCACAGATACGCAGTATTTT
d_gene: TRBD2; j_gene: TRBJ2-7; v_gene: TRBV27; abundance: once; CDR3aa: CASSTLWGGEQYF; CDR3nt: TGTGCCAGCAGTACCCTTTGGGGGGGCGAGCAGTACTTC
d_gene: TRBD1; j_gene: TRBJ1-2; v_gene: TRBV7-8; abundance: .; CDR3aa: CASSRYRTGRVYGYTF; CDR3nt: TGTGCCAGCAGCAGATATCGGACAGGAAGGGTCTATGGCTACACCTTC
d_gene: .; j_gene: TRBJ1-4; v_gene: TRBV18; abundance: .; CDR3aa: CASSLSMLDEKLFF; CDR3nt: TGTGCCAGCTCACTAAGCATGTTAGATGAAAAACTGTTTTTT
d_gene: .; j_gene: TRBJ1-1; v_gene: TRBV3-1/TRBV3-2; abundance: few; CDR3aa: CASSQEGGVEAFF; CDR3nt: TGTGCCAGCAGCCAAGAGGGCGGTGTTGAAGCTTTCTTT
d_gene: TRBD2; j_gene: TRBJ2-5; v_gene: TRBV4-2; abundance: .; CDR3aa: CASTIGLAGPQETQYF; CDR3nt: TGTGCCAGCACCATAGGACTAGCGGGTCCCCAGGAGACCCAGTACTTC
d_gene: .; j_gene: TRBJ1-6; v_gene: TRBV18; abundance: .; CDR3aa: CASSPVDSNSPLHF; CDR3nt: TGTGCCAGCTCACCGGTGGACAGCAATTCACCCCTCCACTTT
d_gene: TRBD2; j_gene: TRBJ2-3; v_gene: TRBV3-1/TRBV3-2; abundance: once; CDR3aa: CASSQDGRRASGNTDTQYF; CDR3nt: TGTGCCAGCAGCCAAGACGGGCGCAGGGCTAGCGGGAACACAGATACGCAGTATTTT
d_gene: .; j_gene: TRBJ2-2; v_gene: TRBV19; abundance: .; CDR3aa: CASSTLPQRAGELFF; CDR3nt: TGTGCCAGTAGTACACTTCCCCAGCGAGCCGGGGAGCTGTTTTTT
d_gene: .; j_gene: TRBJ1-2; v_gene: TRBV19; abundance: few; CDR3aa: CASSRYGEGSSYGYTF; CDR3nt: TGTGCCAGTAGTCGCTACGGGGAGGGTTCGTCCTATGGCTACACCTTC
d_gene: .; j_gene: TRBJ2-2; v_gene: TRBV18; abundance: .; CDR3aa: CASSPGGSHGELFF; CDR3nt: TGTGCCAGCTCACCTGGAGGGTCGCACGGGGAGCTGTTTTTT
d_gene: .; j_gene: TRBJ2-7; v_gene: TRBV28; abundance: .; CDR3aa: CASSPPPGKYEQYF; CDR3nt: TGTGCCAGCAGCCCCCCCCCAGGCAAATACGAGCAGTACTTC
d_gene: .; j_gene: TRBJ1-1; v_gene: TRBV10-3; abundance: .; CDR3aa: CAISPDLQVRGTEAFF; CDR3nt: TGTGCCATCAGCCCCGACCTACAGGTTCGGGGCACTGAAGCTTTCTTT
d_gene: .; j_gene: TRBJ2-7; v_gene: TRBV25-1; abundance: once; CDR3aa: CASSEFGGTYEQYF; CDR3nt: TGTGCCAGCAGTGAATTCGGGGGCACCTACGAGCAGTACTTC
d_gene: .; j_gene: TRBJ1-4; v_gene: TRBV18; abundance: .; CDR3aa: CASSPNGRDEKLFF; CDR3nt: TGTGCCAGCTCACCAAATGGTAGGGATGAAAAACTGTTTTTT